Included here is one T cell receptor beta chain sequence, with context. Its antigen is not known. These data are taken from a study of shared clonotypes between healthy human individuals. Notes on the study in general: Approximately 5% was the fraction of naive CD4 clonotypes found shared across several donors. Non-shared clonotypes displayed generation probabilities falling below those of clonotypes present in all four donors.

V lost 8 bases to trimming and J lost 0 bases, with 10 bases between them. The germline CDR1 and CDR2 sequences are WNHNN and SYGVQD (reference sequence). The CDR3 covers 14 residues. Each cell subset's genomic DNA was divided evenly among several immunoSEQ plates. The protocol was immunoSEQ multiplex PCR, while the TCRdb copy is restricted to in-frame clones and leaves out a portion. In the table there are around 1,000,000 clones, approximately 80% of which are singletons. The clonotype originates from a man aged 18 to 29 in good health. Some clones in this sample may be carry-over from other donors' samples. The chain couples TRBV10-1 to TRBJ1-4, with D perhaps matching TRBD1 (5 bases). Sequencing input: memory CD4+ T cells from PBMCs. Sample subset: CD45RA-negative fraction. CDR3 bases: TGCGCCAGCGACAGAAATGCAACTAATGAAAAACTGTTTTTT. This sequence encodes CASDRNATNEKLFF.